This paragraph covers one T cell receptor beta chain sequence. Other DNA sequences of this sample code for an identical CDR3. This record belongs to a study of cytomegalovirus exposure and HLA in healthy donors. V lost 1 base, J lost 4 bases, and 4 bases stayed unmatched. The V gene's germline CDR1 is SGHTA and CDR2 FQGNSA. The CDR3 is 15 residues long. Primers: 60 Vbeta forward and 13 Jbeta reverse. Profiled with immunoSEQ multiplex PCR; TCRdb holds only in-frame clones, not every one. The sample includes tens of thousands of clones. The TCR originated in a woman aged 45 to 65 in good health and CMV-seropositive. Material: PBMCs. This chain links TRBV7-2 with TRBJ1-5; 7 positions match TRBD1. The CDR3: CASSLVGQVNQPQHF. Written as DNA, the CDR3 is TGTGCCAGCAGCTTAGTAGGACAGGTTAATCAGCCCCAGCATTTT. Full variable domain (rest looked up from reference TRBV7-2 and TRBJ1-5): GAGVSQSPSNKVTEKGKDVELRCDPISGHTALYWYRQSLGQGLEFLIYFQGNSAPDKSGLPSDRFSAERTGGSVSTLTIQRTQQEDSAVYLCASSLVGQVNQPQHFGDGTRLSIL.